The T cell receptor beta chain under discussion was sequenced for a study of cytomegalovirus exposure and HLA in healthy donors. Notes on the study in general: In a later analysis, V- and J-gene trimming of beta chains associated with a DCLRE1C missense variant, replicated independently. The number of N-insertions in an Asian-associated ancestry cluster was reportedly below the 666-donor mean in a later analysis. Over 15,000 TCR beta sequences were associated with HLA alleles at 0.05 false discovery rate in a later analysis. One cluster of highly shared sequence variants probably arose as a sequencing artifact.

The V segment lost 0 bases and the J segment 6 bases; nucleotides outside the gene matches: 5. In germline, CDR1 is SGHAT, CDR2 FQNNGV. The CDR3 length is 16 residues. Remarks on this clone: The antigen is unknown.

Both 60 Vbeta primers and 13 Jbeta primers went into the PCR. Some clones are missing from TCRdb's copy, which holds only in-frame ones; the method was immunoSEQ multiplex PCR. The table records approximately 120,000 clones, about 80% of them present only once. V is TRBV11-2 and J is TRBJ2-3; TRBD2 matches at 11 bases. The TCR sequence derives from a woman aged 40 to 50 in good health and CMV-seropositive. The sample taken for sequencing was PBMCs. The CDR3 DNA reads as TGTGCCAGCAGCTTAGATAGCGGGAGGGCCGGGGATACGCAGTATTTT. Its translation: CASSLDSGRAGDTQYF.